These T cell receptor beta chains were read from a single sample in a study of cytomegalovirus exposure and HLA in healthy donors. Some clones are missing from TCRdb's copy, which holds only in-frame ones; the method was immunoSEQ multiplex PCR. Of 140,000 to 150,000 clones listed, just under 70% are singletons. Sequencing used PBMCs. These receptors came from a man between 60 and 70 years old in good health and CMV-seronegative. The CDR3 runs from the conserved cysteine through the conserved F or W. A D gene is named only where the DNA matches it firmly. A clone size is listed for some rows: how often the clone was seen (once, few, many), or a class if it is expanded.

d_call j_call clone_size v_call cdr3_aa cdr3_nt
TRBD1 TRBJ1-5 . TRBV27 CASRGLQGTGRPQPQHF TGTGCCAGCAGGGGCTTACAAGGGACAGGGCGACCTCAGCCCCAGCATTTT
. TRBJ2-3 . TRBV29-1 CSVERVITDTQYF TGCAGCGTTGAACGAGTCATCACAGATACGCAGTATTTT
. TRBJ1-2 . TRBV6-5 CASRTQGDYGYTF TGTGCCAGCAGGACACAGGGCGACTATGGCTACACCTTC
. TRBJ1-1 once TRBV30 CAWREARGAFF TGTGCCTGGAGGGAAGCCCGCGGAGCTTTCTTT
TRBD2 TRBJ2-2 once TRBV19 CASSVNLAENTGELFF TGTGCCAGTAGTGTCAATCTAGCGGAGAACACCGGGGAGCTGTTTTTT
TRBD1 TRBJ1-1 few TRBV19 CASSIQGANTEAFF TGTGCCAGTAGTATACAGGGGGCAAACACTGAAGCTTTCTTT
. TRBJ2-7 . TRBV18 CASSPEPYRSYEQYF TGTGCCAGCTCACCGGAGCCGTACCGTTCCTACGAGCAGTACTTC
. TRBJ2-2 . TRBV6-5 CASSYSYEAATGELFF TGTGCCAGCAGTTACTCATACGAAGCCGCCACCGGGGAGCTGTTTTTT
. TRBJ1-5 . TRBV28 CASSFTSTGNQPQHF TGTGCCAGCAGTTTCACTTCTACCGGCAATCAGCCCCAGCATTTT
TRBD1 TRBJ2-7 few TRBV5-4 CASSRDRGRYEQYF TGTGCCAGCAGCCGCGACAGGGGTAGGTACGAGCAGTACTTC
TRBD2 TRBJ2-1 . TRBV27 CASSFRGLAGDNEQFF TGTGCCAGCAGTTTCCGGGGGCTAGCGGGAGACAATGAGCAGTTCTTC
TRBD2 TRBJ2-7 . TRBV28 CASSLTSGYTYEQYF TGTGCCAGCAGTTTAACTAGCGGGTACACCTACGAGCAGTACTTC
TRBD1 TRBJ2-2 . TRBV14 CASSQDLEGARAGELFF TGTGCCAGCAGCCAAGATCTAGAGGGGGCAAGGGCCGGGGAGCTGTTTTTT
. TRBJ1-1 . TRBV7-2 CASSSSGAGDTEAFF TGTGCCAGCAGCTCGTCAGGGGCGGGGGACACTGAAGCTTTCTTT
TRBD2 TRBJ2-1 . TRBV28 CASSYGTSGWNEQFF TGTGCCAGCAGTTATGGGACTAGCGGGTGGAATGAGCAGTTCTTC
TRBD1 TRBJ2-7 . TRBV7-9 CASSLLSGTGDVDEQYF TGTGCCAGCAGCTTACTCTCGGGGACAGGGGACGTCGACGAGCAGTACTTC
. TRBJ1-1 . TRBV30 CAWSDGLNTEAFF TGTGCCTGGTCCGACGGGTTGAACACTGAAGCTTTCTTT
TRBD1 TRBJ2-3 . TRBV7-9 CASSLARTGSGTDTQYF TGTGCCAGCAGCTTGGCGCGGACAGGGTCGGGGACAGATACGCAGTATTTT
. TRBJ1-5 . TRBV28 CASSPGGVSNQPQHF TGTGCCAGCAGTCCCGGGGGGGTTAGCAATCAGCCCCAGCATTTT
TRBD1 TRBJ2-2 . TRBV30 CAWKTGSNTGELFF TGTGCCTGGAAGACAGGGAGCAACACCGGGGAGCTGTTTTTT
. TRBJ1-4 . TRBV7-9 CASSFEEEKLFF TGTGCCAGCAGCTTTGAGGAGGAAAAACTGTTTTTT
TRBD1 TRBJ2-7 . TRBV2 CASIPTGTLTEQYF TGTGCCAGCATCCCGACAGGGACCCTCACCGAGCAGTACTTC
TRBD2 TRBJ2-7 . TRBV29-1 CSVSRSGRKYEQYF TGCAGCGTCTCTCGGTCCGGGAGGAAGTACGAGCAGTACTTC
TRBD1 TRBJ1-6 few TRBV4-1 CASSQDAGQGISPLHF TGCGCCAGCAGCCAAGATGCAGGACAGGGTATTTCACCCCTCCACTTT
. TRBJ2-7 . TRBV5-1 CASQDTVPYEQYF TGCGCCAGCCAGGATACAGTCCCCTACGAGCAGTACTTC
. TRBJ1-1 . TRBV10-3 CAISKSGREAFF TGTGCCATCAGCAAGAGCGGACGTGAAGCTTTCTTT
TRBD1 TRBJ1-2 once TRBV27 CASSSSDRVYGYTF TGTGCCAGCAGTTCTTCAGACAGGGTCTATGGCTACACCTTC
. TRBJ1-3 . TRBV5-6 CASSLETGSGSGNTIYF TGTGCCAGCAGCCTCGAGACAGGCAGCGGCTCTGGAAACACCATATATTTT
TRBD2 TRBJ2-7 . TRBV11-2 CASSSTSGLSYEQYF TGTGCCAGCAGCTCGACTAGCGGCCTCTCCTACGAGCAGTACTTC
TRBD1 TRBJ1-5 . TRBV25-1 CASSEWGGQGNQPQHF TGTGCCAGCAGTGAATGGGGGGGACAGGGGAATCAGCCCCAGCATTTT
TRBD2 TRBJ2-1 once TRBV5-1 CASSYGLAGVLGEQFF TGCGCCAGCAGCTACGGACTAGCGGGAGTCCTGGGTGAGCAGTTCTTC
. TRBJ2-3 . TRBV7-2 CASSLLGGLLTDTQYF TGTGCCAGCAGCTTACTAGGCGGGCTTCTAACGGATACGCAGTATTTT
. TRBJ1-1 few TRBV9 CASSVVQGNTEAFF TGTGCCAGCAGCGTAGTACAGGGGAACACTGAAGCTTTCTTT
TRBD1 TRBJ1-1 . TRBV19 CASSIVRDSEAFF TGTGCCAGTAGTATCGTCCGGGACAGCGAAGCTTTCTTT
. TRBJ1-5 . TRBV5-4 CASSLSGGSNQPQHF TGTGCCAGCAGCTTGTCGGGGGGCAGCAATCAGCCCCAGCATTTT
. TRBJ1-4 . TRBV28 CASSLNREKLFF TGTGCCAGCAGTTTAAACAGGGAAAAACTGTTTTTT
TRBD2 TRBJ2-3 few TRBV5-1 CASSLAGTSGTDTQYF TGCGCCAGCAGCTTGGCCGGGACTAGCGGCACAGATACGCAGTATTTT
TRBD2 TRBJ2-5 few TRBV2 CASTLAGGSRETQYF TGTGCCAGCACCTTAGCGGGAGGATCGAGGGAGACCCAGTACTTC
TRBD2 TRBJ2-7 . TRBV7-9 CASSSPESSGSAFSEQYF TGTGCCAGCAGCTCCCCCGAAAGTAGCGGGAGTGCATTCTCCGAGCAGTACTTC
TRBD1 TRBJ1-4 . TRBV11-2 CASSFDRGNEKLFF TGTGCCAGCAGCTTCGACAGGGGTAATGAAAAACTGTTTTTT
TRBD1 TRBJ2-1 few TRBV10-3 CAITGQGATSSYNEQFF TGTGCCATCACCGGACAGGGGGCGACGAGCTCCTACAATGAGCAGTTCTTC
. TRBJ1-2 . TRBV6-6 CASSKWGSSGGYTF TGTGCCAGCAGCAAGTGGGGCAGTTCAGGTGGCTACACCTTC
. TRBJ2-7 . TRBV29-1 CSVETGEAQYF TGCAGCGTTGAAACGGGGGAGGCGCAGTACTTC
TRBD1 TRBJ2-4 . TRBV5-1 CASSSSRDRGAKNIQYF TGCGCCAGCAGCTCGAGCCGGGACAGGGGTGCCAAAAACATTCAGTACTTC
TRBD2 TRBJ2-2 . TRBV7-2 CASSLFGGGIAGELFF TGTGCCAGCAGCTTATTCGGGGGGGGAATCGCCGGGGAGCTGTTTTTT
TRBD2 TRBJ2-1 . TRBV27 CASSLRGLAASSYNEQFF TGTGCCAGCAGTTTAAGGGGACTAGCGGCTAGCTCCTACAATGAGCAGTTCTTC
TRBD1 TRBJ2-7 once TRBV5-1 CASSLLTGNSYEQYF TGCGCCAGCAGCTTGTTGACAGGGAACTCCTACGAGCAGTACTTC
. TRBJ1-1 . TRBV6-6 CASSYSKTAGSTEAFF TGTGCCAGCAGTTACTCGAAGACAGCCGGATCCACTGAAGCTTTCTTT
TRBD2 TRBJ2-5 few TRBV11-1 CASSIGTSGITGQETQYF TGTGCCAGCAGCATAGGGACTAGCGGGATAACGGGCCAAGAGACCCAGTACTTC
. TRBJ2-3 . TRBV9 CASSVGAGASTDTQYF TGTGCCAGCAGCGTAGGAGCAGGCGCTAGCACAGATACGCAGTATTTT
. TRBJ2-6 . TRBV12-5 CASGLIGGANVLTF TGTGCTAGTGGTTTGATCGGGGGGGCCAACGTCCTGACTTTC
. TRBJ2-3 few TRBV25-1 CASTQQDLNTDTQYF TGTGCCAGCACCCAACAGGACCTAAACACAGATACGCAGTATTTT